This T cell receptor (beta chain) was identified during a study of T cell clonality in common variable immunodeficiency. Whole-study results and caveats: Fewer deletions and N-nucleotide insertions were reportedly seen in common variable immunodeficiency TCR beta sequences.

This clone appeared a few times. The target antigen is unknown. The junction departs from germline at one end; a sequencing error may be responsible. The read finishes 3 residues shy of the CDR3 end, and the germline J gene is used to complete it. The data were produced by immunoSEQ multiplex PCR, yet TCRdb's version contains in-frame clones alone and is incomplete. The repertoire consists of tens of thousands of clones, none detected only once. The germline CDR1 and CDR2 sequences are SGHVS and FNYEAQ. CDR3 length: 13 residues. This sequence joins TRBV7-6 and TRBJ2-7, with a possible D match to TRBD1 (6 bases). The sequencing sample was made of peripheral blood mononuclear cells. The origin of this receptor is a human donor with common variable immunodeficiency. The CDR3 sequence is CSSSLRTAYEQYF. The sequenced part of the CDR3 DNA is TGTTCCAGCAGCTTACGGACAGCCTACGAG. Together with reference TRBV7-6 and TRBJ2-7, the CDR3 gives the full variable domain: GAGVSQSPRYKVTKRGQDVALRCDPISGHVSLYWYRQALGQGPEFLTYFNYEAQQDKSGLPNDRFSAERPEGSISTLTIQRTEQRDSAMYRCSSSLRTAYEQYFGPGTRLTVT.